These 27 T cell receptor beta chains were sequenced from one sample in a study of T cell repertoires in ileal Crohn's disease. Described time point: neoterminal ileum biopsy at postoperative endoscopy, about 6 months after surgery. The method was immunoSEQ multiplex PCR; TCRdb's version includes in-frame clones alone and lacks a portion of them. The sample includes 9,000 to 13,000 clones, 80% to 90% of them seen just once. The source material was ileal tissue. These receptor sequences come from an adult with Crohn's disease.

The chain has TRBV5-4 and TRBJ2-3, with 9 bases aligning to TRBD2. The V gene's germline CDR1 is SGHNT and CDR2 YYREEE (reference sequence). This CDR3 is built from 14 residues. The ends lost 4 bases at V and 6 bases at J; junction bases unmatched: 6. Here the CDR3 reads CASSISGSVDTQYF. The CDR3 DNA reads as TGTGCCAGCAGCATTAGCGGGAGCGTGGATACGCAGTATTTT.

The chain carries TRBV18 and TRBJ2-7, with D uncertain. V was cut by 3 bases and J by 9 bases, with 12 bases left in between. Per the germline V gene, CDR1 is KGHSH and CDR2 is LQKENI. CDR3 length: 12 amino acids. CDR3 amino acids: CASSPLGGGQYF. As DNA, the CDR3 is TGTGCCAGCTCACCCCTTGGTGGCGGGCAGTACTTC.

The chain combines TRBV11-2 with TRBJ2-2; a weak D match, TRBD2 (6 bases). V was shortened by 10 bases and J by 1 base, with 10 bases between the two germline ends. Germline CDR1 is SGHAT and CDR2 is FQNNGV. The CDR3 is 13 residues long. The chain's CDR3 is CATGGKNTGELFF. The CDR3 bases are TGTGCCACCGGGGGAAAGAACACCGGGGAGCTGTTTTTT.

CDR3 nucleotide sequence: TGTGCCAGCAGGGAACCGACAGGCCCGGTTTATGGCTACACCTTC. Protein sequence: CASREPTGPVYGYTF. This chain joins TRBV6-5 and TRBJ1-2, with a weak D call TRBD1 (6 bases). The CDR3 is 15 residues long. Trimming removed 6 bases at V and 5 bases at J, with 19 bases between. Germline V CDR1 and CDR2: MNHEY, SVGAGI.

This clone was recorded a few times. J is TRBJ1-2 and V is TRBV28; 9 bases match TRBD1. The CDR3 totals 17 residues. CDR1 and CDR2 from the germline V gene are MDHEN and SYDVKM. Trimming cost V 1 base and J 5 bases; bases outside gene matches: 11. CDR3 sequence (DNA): TGTGCCAGCAGTTTATCGGGGGGACAGGGAAGGGGTTATGGCTACACCTTC. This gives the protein CASSLSGGQGRGYGYTF.

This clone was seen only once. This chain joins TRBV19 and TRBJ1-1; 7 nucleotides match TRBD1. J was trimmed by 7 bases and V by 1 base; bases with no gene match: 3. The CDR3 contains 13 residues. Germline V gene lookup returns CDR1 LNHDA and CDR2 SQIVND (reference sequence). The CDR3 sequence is CASSIVQGGEAFF. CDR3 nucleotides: TGTGCCAGTAGTATAGTCCAGGGGGGTGAAGCTTTCTTT.

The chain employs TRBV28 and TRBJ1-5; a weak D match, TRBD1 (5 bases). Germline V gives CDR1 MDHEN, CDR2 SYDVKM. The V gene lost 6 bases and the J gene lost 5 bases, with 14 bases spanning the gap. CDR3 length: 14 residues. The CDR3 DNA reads TGTGCCAGCAGCCAACTGGCAGGGTATCAGCCCCAGCATTTT. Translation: CASSQLAGYQPQHF. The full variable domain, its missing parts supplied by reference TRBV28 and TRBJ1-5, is DVKVTQSSRYLVKRTGEKVFLECVQDMDHENMFWYRQDPGLGLRLIYFSYDVKMKEKGDIPEGYSVSREKKERFSLILESASTNQTSMYLCASSQLAGYQPQHFGDGTRLSIL.

The CDR3 DNA reads TGTGCCAGCAGCTTGGAATCGTCGGGGAATGAGCAGTTCTTC. It yields the protein CASSLESSGNEQFF. The chain couples TRBV7-6 to TRBJ2-1; perhaps TRBD2 as D (5 bases). Trimming took 3 bases from V and 7 from J, leaving 13 bases between them. The CDR3 has 14 amino acids. From germline, CDR1 is SGHVS and CDR2 FNYEAQ.

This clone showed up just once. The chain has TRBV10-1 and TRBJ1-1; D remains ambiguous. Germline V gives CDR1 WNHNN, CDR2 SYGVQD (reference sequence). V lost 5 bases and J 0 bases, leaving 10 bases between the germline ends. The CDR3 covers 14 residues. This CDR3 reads CASSFGGVNTEAFF. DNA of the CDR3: TGCGCCAGCAGTTTTGGAGGAGTGAACACTGAAGCTTTCTTT.

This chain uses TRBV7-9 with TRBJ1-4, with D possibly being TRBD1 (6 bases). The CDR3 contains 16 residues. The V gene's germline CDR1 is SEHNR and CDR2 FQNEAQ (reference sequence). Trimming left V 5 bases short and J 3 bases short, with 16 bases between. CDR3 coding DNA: TGTGCCAGCAGCCCCCGGGGGGGGCGTTCTAATGAAAAACTGTTTTTT. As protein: CASSPRGGRSNEKLFF.

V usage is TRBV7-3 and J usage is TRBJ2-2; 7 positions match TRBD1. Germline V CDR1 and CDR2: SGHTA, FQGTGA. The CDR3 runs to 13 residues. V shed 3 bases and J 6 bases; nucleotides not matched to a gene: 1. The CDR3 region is CASSLTGSGELFF. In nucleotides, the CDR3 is TGTGCCAGCAGCTTGACAGGGTCCGGGGAGCTGTTTTTT.

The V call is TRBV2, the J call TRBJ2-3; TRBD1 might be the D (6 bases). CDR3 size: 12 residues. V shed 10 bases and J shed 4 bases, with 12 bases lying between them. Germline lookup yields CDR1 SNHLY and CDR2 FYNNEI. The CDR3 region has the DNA TGTGCCACCCAAGGACAGTCAGATACGCAGTATTTT. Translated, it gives CATQGQSDTQYF.

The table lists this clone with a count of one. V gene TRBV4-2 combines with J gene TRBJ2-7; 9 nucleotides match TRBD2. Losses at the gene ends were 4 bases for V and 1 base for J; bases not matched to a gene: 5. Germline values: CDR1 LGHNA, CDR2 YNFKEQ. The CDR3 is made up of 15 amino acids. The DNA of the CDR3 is TGTGCCAGCAGCCGAGAGGGACTAGCTTCCTACGAGCAGTACTTC. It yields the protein CASSREGLASYEQYF.

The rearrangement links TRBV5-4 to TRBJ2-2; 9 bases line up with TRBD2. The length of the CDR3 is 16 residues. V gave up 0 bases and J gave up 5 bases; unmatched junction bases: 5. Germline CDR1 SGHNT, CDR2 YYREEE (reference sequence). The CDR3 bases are TGTGCCAGCAGCTTGGAGGGGCTAGCGGGAACCGGGGAGCTGTTTTTT. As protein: CASSLEGLAGTGELFF.

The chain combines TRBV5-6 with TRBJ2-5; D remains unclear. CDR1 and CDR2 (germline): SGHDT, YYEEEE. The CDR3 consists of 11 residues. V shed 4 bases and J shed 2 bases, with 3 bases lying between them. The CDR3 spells CASSLQETQYF. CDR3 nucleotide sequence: TGTGCCAGCAGCCTACAAGAGACCCAGTACTTC.

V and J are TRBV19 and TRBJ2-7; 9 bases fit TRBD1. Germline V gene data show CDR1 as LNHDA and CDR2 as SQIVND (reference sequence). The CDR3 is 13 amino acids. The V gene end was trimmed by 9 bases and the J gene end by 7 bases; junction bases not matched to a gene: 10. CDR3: CASMGQGSGEQYF. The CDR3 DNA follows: TGTGCCAGCATGGGACAGGGATCGGGAGAGCAGTACTTC. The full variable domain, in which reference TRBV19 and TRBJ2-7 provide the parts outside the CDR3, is DGGITQSPKYLFRKEGQNVTLSCEQNLNHDAMYWYRQDPGQGLRLIYYSQIVNDFQKGDIAEGYSVSREKKESFPLTVTSAQKNPTAFYLCASMGQGSGEQYFGPGTRLTVT.

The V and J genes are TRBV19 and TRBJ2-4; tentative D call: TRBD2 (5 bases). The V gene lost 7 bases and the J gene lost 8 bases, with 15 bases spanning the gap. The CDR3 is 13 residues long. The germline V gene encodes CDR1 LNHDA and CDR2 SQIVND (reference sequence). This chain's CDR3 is CASTPGPGDIQYF. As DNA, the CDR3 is TGTGCCAGTACCCCGGGTCCCGGGGACATTCAGTACTTC.

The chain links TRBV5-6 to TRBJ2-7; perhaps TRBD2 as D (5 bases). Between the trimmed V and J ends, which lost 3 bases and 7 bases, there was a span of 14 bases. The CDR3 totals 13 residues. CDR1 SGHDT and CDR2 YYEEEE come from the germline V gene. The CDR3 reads CASSSLVRDEQYF. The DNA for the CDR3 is TGTGCCAGCAGCTCCCTCGTTCGGGATGAGCAGTACTTC. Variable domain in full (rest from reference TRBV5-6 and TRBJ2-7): DAGVTQSPTHLIKTRGQQVTLRCSPKSGHDTVSWYQQALGQGPQFIFQYYEEEERQRGNFPDRFSGHQFPNYSSELNVNALLLGDSALYLCASSSLVRDEQYFGPGTRLTVT.

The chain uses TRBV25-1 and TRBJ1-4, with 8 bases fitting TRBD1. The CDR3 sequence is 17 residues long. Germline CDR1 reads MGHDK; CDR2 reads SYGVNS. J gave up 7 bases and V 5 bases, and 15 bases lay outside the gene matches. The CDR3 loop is CASSPRPRGRLVEKLFF. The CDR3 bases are TGTGCCAGCAGTCCGCGCCCCAGGGGGCGTTTGGTTGAAAAACTGTTTTTT.

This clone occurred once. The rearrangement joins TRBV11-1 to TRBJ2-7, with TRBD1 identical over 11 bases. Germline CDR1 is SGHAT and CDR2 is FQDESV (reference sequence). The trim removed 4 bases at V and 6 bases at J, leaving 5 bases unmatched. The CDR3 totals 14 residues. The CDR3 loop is CASSSQGQGVEQYF. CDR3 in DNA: TGTGCCAGCAGCTCACAGGGACAGGGGGTCGAGCAGTACTTC.

The CDR3 bases are TGTGCCAGCAGCCTCGGGGGACTAGCGGGGGTCGAGCAGTACTTC. Amino acid sequence: CASSLGGLAGVEQYF. V usage is TRBV7-6 and J usage is TRBJ2-7; 14 nucleotides agree with TRBD2. The V and J ends lost 5 bases and 6 bases, in that order; junction bases with no gene match: 6. This CDR3 is 15 amino acids long. Germline V gene data show CDR1 as SGHVS and CDR2 as FNYEAQ.

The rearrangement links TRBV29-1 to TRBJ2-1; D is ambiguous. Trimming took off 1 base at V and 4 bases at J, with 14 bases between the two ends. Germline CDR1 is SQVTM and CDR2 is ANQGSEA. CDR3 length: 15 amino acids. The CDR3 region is CSVEGVAGRYNEQFF. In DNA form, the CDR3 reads TGCAGCGTTGAAGGTGTTGCAGGCCGATACAATGAGCAGTTCTTC.

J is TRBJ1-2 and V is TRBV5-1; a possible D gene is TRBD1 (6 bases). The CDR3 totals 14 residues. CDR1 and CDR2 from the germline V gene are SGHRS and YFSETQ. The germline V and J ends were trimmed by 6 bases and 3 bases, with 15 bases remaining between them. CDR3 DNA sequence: TGCGCCAGCACCAGGACAGTCGGAGACTATGGCTACACCTTC. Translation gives CASTRTVGDYGYTF.

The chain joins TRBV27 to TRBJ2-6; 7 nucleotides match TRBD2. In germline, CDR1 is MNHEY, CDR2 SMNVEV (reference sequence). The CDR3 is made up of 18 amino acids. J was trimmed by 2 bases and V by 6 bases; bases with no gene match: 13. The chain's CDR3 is CASSRVDGGGPGANVLTF. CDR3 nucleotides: TGTGCCAGCAGCCGGGTAGATGGGGGAGGGCCTGGGGCCAACGTCCTGACTTTC.

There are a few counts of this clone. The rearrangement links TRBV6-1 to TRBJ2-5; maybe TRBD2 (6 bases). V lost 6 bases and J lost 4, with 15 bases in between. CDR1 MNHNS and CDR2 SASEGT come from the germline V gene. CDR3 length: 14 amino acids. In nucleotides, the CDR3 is TGTGCCAGCAGCGGAAGGCGGGGTGGAGAGACCCAGTACTTC. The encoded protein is CASSGRRGGETQYF.

CDR3 in DNA: TGTGCCAGCAGCCCCAGGGGGGCAGAGGGCAACGAGCAGTACTTC. Amino acid sequence: CASSPRGAEGNEQYF. This chain connects TRBV5-8 to TRBJ2-7; a possible D gene is TRBD1 (7 bases). Trimming cost V 4 bases and J 5 bases, with 19 bases left between them. From germline, CDR1 is SGHTS and CDR2 YDEGEE. The CDR3 sequence is 15 residues long.

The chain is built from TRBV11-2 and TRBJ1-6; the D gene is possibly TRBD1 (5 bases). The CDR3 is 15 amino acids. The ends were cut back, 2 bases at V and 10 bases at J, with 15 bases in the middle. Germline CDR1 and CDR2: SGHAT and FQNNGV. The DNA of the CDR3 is TGTGCCAGCAGCTTATTAGGGCAGGGTCAATCACCCCTCCACTTT. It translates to CASSLLGQGQSPLHF. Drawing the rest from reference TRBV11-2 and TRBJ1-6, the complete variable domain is EAGVAQSPRYKIIEKRQSVAFWCNPISGHATLYWYQQILGQGPKLLIQFQNNGVVDDSQLPKDRFSAERLKGVDSTLKIQPAKLEDSAVYLCASSLLGQGQSPLHFGNGTRLTVT.